This TCR beta chain was identified in a study of CD8+CD57+ T cells in acquired aplastic anemia. The V gene's germline CDR1 is SNHLY and CDR2 FYNNEI. This CDR3 region has 11 residues. Flow cytometry had shown expanded CD8+CD57+ cells in the patients chosen for sequencing. This clonotype was counted between two and nine times. Sequence at one end of the junction differs from germline and may be a read error. Profiling that covered TCR beta VDJ and CDR3 relied on genomic DNA as its template. TCRdb redid the calling of the reads with MiXCR, one entry per CDR3 protein. The sample holds around 210,000 distinct CDR3 sequences, more than 55% seen once.

The V and J genes are TRBV2 and TRBJ2-7; D is ambiguous. The source of this sequence is a human donor with aplastic anemia. Sequences were obtained from sorted CD4+, CD8+, or CD8+CD57+ T cells (not recorded which) from PBMCs. The CDR3 reads CAISEGYEQYF. The CDR3, as DNA: TGTGCCATCAGTGAAGGTTACGAGCAGTACTTC.